The sequence of this T cell receptor beta chain was determined in a study of cytomegalovirus exposure and HLA in healthy donors. Study findings and constraints: Among immune exposure information, only CMV serostatus was available. Judged likely to be a sequencing artifact was a cluster of highly shared sequence variants.

V lost 8 bases to trimming and J lost 2 bases; unmatched junction nucleotides: 9. CDR3 size: 14 residues. From germline, CDR1 is MGHDK and CDR2 SYGVNS. As for this clone: The target antigen is unknown.

This PCR relied on a set of 60 Vbeta primers and 13 Jbeta primers. Sequenced by immunoSEQ multiplex PCR; TCRdb stores in-frame clones only, minus some. Seen here are 200,000 to 250,000 clones, around 73% observed once, and the top ten hold around 3.9%. The sample taken for sequencing was PBMCs. This clonotype was sampled from a male donor in good health and CMV-seronegative. The rearrangement uses TRBV25-1 and TRBJ2-7; 7 nucleotides match TRBD2. The CDR3 DNA follows: TGTGCCAGCGGACGGGGCGGGAGCCCCTACGAGCAGTACTTC. Its protein product is CASGRGGSPYEQYF.